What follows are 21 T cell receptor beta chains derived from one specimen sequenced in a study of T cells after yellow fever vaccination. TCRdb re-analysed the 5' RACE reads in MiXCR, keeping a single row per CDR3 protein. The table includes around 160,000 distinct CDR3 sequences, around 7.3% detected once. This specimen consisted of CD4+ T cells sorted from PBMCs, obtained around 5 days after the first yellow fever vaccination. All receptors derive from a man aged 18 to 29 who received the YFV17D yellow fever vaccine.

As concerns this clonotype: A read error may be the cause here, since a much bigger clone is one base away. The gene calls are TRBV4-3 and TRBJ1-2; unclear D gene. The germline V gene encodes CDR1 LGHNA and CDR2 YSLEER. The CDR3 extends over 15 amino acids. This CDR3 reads CAGSQDRVRGDGYTF. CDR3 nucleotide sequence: TGCGCCGGCAGCCAAGATAGAGTCAGAGGAGATGGCTACACCTTC.

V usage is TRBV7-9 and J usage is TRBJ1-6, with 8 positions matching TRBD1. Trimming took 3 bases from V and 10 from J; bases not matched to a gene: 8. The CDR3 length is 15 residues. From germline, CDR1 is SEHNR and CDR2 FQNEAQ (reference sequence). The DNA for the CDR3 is TGTGCCAGCAGCTTCGGCCGGACAGGGCACTCACCCCTCCACTTT. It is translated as CASSFGRTGHSPLHF.

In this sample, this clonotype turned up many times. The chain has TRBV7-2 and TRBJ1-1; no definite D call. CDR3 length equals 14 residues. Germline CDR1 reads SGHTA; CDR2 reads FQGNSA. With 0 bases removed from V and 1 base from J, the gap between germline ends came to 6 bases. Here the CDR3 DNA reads TGTGCCAGCAGCTTAGCGGGAGCGAACACTGAAGCTTTCTTT. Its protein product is CASSLAGANTEAFF.

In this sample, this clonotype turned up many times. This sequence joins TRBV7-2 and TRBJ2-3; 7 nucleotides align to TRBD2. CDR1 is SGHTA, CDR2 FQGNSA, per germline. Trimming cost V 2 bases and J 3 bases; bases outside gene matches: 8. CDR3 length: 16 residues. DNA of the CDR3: TGTGCCAGCAGCTTAAGTATCGGGGGAGGGACAGATACGCAGTATTTT. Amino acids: CASSLSIGGGTDTQYF.

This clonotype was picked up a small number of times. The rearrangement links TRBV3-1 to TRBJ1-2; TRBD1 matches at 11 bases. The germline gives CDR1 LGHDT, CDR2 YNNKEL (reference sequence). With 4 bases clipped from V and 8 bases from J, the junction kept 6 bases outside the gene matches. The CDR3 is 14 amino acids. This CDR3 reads CASSPWDRGTGYTF. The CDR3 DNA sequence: TGTGCCAGCAGCCCCTGGGACAGGGGGACAGGCTACACCTTC.

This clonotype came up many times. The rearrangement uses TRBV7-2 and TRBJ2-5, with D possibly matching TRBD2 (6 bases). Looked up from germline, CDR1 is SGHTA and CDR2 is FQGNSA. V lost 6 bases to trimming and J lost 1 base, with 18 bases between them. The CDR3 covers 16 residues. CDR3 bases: TGTGCCAGCAGTCGGTCGAGAACGGGGGTCCAAGAGACCCAGTACTTC. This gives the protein CASSRSRTGVQETQYF.

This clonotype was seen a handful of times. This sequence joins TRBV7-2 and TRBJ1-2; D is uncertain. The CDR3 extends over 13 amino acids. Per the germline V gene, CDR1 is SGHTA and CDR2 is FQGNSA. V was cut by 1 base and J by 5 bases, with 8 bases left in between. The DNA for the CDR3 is TGTGCCAGCAGCTTAGTCGCTACTTATGGCTACACCTTC. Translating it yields CASSLVATYGYTF.

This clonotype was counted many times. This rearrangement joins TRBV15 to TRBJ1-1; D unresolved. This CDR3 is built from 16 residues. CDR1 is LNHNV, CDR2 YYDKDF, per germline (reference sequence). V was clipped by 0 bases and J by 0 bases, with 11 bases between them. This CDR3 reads CATSRDLGAVNTEAFF. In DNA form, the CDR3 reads TGTGCCACCAGCAGAGATCTCGGTGCAGTGAACACTGAAGCTTTCTTT. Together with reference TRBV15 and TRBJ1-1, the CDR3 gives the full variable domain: DAMVIQNPRYQVTQFGKPVTLSCSQTLNHNVMYWYQQKSSQAPKLLFHYYDKDFNNEADTPDNFQSRRPNTSFCFLDIRSPGLGDTAMYLCATSRDLGAVNTEAFFGQGTRLTVV.

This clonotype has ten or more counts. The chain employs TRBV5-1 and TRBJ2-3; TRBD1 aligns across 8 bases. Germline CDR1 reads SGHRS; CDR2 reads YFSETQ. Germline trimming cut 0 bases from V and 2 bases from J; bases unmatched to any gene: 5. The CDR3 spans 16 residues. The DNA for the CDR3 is TGCGCCAGCAGCTTGGCTTTCCAGGGGGCCACAGATACGCAGTATTTT. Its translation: CASSLAFQGATDTQYF.

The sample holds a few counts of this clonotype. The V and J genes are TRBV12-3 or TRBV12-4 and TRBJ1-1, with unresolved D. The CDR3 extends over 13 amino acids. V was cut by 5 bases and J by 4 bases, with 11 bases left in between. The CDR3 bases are TGTGCCAGCAGTCGAGTGGGAGGCACTGAAGCTTTCTTT. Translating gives CASSRVGGTEAFF.

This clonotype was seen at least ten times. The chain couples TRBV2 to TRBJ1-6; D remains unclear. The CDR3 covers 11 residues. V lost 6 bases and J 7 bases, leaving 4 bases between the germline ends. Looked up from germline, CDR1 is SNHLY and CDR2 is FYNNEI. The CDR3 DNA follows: TGTGCCAGCAGGATGAATTCACCCCTCCACTTT. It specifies CASRMNSPLHF.

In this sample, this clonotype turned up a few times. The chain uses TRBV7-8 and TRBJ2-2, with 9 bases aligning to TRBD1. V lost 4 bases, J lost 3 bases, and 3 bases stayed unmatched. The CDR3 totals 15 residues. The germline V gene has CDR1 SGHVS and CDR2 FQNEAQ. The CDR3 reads CASSSRTGDTGELFF. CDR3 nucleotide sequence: TGTGCCAGCAGCTCCCGGACAGGGGACACCGGGGAGCTGTTTTTT.

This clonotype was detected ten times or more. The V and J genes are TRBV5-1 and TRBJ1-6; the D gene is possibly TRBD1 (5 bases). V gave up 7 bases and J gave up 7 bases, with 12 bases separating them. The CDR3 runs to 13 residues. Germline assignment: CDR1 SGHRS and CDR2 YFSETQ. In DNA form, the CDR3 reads TGCGCCAGCGGCGGGGGGGAAAATTCACCCCTCCACTTT. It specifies CASGGGENSPLHF.

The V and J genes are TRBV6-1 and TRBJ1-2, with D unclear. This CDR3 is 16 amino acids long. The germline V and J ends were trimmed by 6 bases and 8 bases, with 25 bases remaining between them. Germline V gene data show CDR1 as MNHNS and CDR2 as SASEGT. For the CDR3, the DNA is TGTGCCAGCAGCCGACGGGGTACCTACTATGCATCGGGCTACACCTTC. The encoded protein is CASSRRGTYYASGYTF.

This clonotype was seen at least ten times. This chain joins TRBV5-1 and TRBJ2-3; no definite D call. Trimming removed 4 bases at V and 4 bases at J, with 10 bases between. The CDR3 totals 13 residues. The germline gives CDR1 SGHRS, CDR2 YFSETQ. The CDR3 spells CASSITGPDTQYF. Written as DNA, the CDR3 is TGCGCCAGCAGCATCACCGGGCCAGATACGCAGTATTTT.

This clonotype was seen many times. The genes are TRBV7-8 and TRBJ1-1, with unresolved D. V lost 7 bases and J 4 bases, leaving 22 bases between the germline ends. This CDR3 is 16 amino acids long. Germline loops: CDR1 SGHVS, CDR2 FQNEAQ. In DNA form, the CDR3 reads TGTGCCAGCACCCCGATTCAAGTGACGGTGGGCACTGAAGCTTTCTTT. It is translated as CASTPIQVTVGTEAFF.

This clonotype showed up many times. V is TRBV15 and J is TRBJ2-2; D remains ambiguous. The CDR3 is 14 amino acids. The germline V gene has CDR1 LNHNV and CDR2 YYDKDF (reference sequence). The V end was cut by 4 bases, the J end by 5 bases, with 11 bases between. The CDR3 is CATSNRVGTGELFF. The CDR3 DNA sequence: TGTGCCACCAGCAATAGGGTGGGGACCGGGGAGCTGTTTTTT.

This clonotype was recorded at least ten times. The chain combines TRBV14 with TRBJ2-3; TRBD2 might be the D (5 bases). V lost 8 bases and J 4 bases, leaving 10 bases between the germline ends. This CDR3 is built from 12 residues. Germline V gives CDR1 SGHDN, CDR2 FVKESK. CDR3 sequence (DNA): TGTGCCAGCGCGGGCGGATCAGATACGCAGTATTTT. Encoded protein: CASAGGSDTQYF. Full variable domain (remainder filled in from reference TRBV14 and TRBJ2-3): EAGVTQFPSHSVIEKGQTVTLRCDPISGHDNLYWYRRVMGKEIKFLLHFVKESKQDESGMPNNRFLAERTGGTYSTLKVQPAELEDSGVYFCASAGGSDTQYFGPGTRLTVL.

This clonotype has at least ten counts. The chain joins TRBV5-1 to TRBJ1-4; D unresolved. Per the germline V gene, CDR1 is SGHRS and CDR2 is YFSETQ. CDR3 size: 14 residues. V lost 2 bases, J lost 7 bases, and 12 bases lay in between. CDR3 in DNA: TGCGCCAGCAGCTTTGACCCTATGGGTGAAAAACTGTTTTTT. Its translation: CASSFDPMGEKLFF. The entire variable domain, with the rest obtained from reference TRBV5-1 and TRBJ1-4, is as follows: KAGVTQTPRYLIKTRGQQVTLSCSPISGHRSVSWYQQTPGQGLQFLFEYFSETQRNKGNFPGRFSGRQFSNSRSEMNVSTLELGDSALYLCASSFDPMGEKLFFGSGTQLSVL.

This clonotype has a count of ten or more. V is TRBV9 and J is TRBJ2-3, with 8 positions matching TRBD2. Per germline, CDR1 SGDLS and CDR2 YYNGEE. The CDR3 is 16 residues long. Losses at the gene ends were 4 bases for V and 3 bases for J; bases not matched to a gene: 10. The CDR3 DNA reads TGTGCCAGCAGCCTATCTAGCGGGCTAGAGACAGATACGCAGTATTTT. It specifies CASSLSSGLETDTQYF.

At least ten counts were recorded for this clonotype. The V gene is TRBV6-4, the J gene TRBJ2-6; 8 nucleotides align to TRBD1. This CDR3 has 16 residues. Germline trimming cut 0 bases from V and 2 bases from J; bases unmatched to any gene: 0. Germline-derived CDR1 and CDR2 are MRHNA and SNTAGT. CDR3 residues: CASSDSTGAGANVLTF. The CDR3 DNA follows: TGTGCCAGCAGTGACTCGACAGGGGCTGGGGCCAACGTCCTGACTTTC.